This T cell receptor (beta chain) was identified in a study of vaccination and CD4 T cells after COVID-19. At the level of the study: Convalescent donors were composed of six males and four females, of whom two were Hispanic. Investigators stimulated cells with overlapping spike peptides drawn from SARS-CoV-2, HCoV-NL63, HCoV-OC43 and HCoV-229E.

Treatment specified: roughly 11-day PBMC culture with coronavirus spike peptide pools or control peptides (ViraFEST assay). Scientists ran DNA taken from cultured CD4+ T cells through the Oncomine TCR Beta short-read assay for sequencing. Genomic DNA extraction was carried out from cultured CD4+ T cells. Each CDR3 protein gets one entry after TCRdb re-called the PCR reads with MiXCR. The sample carries more than 20,000 distinct CDR3 sequences, under 80% recorded once. The CDR3 has 14 residues. Between the trimmed V and J ends, which lost 4 bases and 1 base, there was a span of 13 bases. In germline, CDR1 is DFQATT, CDR2 SNEGSKA (reference sequence). As for this clonotype: Antigen specificity is unknown.

The V gene is TRBV20-1, the J gene TRBJ2-5; D is unclear. Input material: CD4+ T cells from blood, cultured in vitro. The receptor's source is a human donor who had recovered from COVID-19. This CDR3 reads CSATRKDLQETQYF. CDR3 nucleotides: TGCAGTGCTACCCGTAAGGATCTCCAAGAGACCCAGTACTTC.